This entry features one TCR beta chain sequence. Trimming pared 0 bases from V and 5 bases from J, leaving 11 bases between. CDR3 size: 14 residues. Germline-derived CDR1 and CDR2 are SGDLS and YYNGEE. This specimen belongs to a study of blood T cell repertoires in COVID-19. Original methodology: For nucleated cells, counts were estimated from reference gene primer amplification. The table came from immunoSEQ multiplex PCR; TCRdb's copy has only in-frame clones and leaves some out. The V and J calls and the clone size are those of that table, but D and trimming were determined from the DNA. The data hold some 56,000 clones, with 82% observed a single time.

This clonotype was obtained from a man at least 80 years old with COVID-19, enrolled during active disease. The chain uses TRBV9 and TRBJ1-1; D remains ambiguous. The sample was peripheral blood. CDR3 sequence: CASSVEAGGTEAFF. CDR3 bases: TGTGCCAGCAGCGTAGAGGCGGGCGGGACTGAAGCTTTCTTT.